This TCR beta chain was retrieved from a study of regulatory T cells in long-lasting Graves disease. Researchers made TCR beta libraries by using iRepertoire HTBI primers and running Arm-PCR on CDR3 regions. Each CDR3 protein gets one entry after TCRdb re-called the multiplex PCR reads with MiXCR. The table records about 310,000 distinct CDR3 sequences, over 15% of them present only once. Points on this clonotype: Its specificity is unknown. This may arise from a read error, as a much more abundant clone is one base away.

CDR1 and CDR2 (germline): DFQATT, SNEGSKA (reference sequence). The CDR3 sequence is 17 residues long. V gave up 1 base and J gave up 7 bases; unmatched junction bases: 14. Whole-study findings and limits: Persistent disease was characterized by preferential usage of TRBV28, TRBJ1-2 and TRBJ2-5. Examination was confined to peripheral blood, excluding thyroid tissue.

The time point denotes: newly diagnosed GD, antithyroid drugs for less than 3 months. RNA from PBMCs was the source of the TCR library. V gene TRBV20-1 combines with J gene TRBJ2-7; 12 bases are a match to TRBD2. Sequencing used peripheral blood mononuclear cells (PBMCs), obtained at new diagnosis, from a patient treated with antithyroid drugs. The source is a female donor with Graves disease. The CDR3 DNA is TGCAGTGCTAGAGCCTACGGACTAGCGGGGCATCCAGGAGAGCAGTACTTC. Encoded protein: CSARAYGLAGHPGEQYF.